The clone carrying this TCR beta chain was detected once. The antigen is not known. TCRdb reanalysed the reads using MiXCR and keeps one entry per CDR3 protein. The sample yields around 280,000 distinct CDR3 sequences, roughly 9.3% seen once. The data belong to a study of T cell repertoires in cytomegalovirus infection. For the study at large: Matching HLA type and CMV infection were both indicated by public TCR beta signatures.

Germline V lookup: CDR1 LGHDT, CDR2 YNNKEL (reference sequence). Trimming left V 0 bases short and J 1 base short, with 15 bases between. This CDR3 is built from 18 residues. Findings of the study overall: Within the response measured ex vivo, HLA-C-restricted CMV-specific TCR beta clonotypes were dominant.

Sequencing was carried out using PBMCs. This sequence joins TRBV3-1 and TRBJ2-2, with D hard to call. The origin of this receptor is a human donor in good health (CMV status not recorded). Some clones in this sample may be carry-over from other donors' samples. CDR3 amino acids: CASSQDFRPRMNTGELFF. The CDR3 coding sequence is TGTGCCAGCAGCCAAGACTTTAGGCCGAGAATGAACACCGGGGAGCTGTTTTTT.